This T cell receptor beta chain came from a study of blood T cell repertoires in COVID-19. The wider study: Acute and convalescent COVID-19 specimens originated in the United States, Italy and Spain. Sample material is recorded as cDNA or gDNA derived from T cells, B-cell-depleted T cells, or PBMCs.

The germline V gene encodes CDR1 SGHNT and CDR2 YYREEE (reference sequence). The junction had 9 bases not matched to a gene; V was cut back by 3 bases and J by 3 bases. CDR3 length: 16 residues. Libraries were prepared by immunoSEQ multiplex PCR; TCRdb keeps only in-frame clonotypes and omits some of them. Seen here are fewer than 200,000 clones, less than 90% observed once, and the top ten hold approximately 4%. Recovery meant two consecutive negative NP/OP PCR tests, professional clearance, or resolved symptoms. The V call is TRBV5-4, the J call TRBJ2-1; 7 nucleotides align to TRBD2. The origin of this receptor is a woman in her forties or fifties who had recovered from COVID-19. The material sequenced was PBMCs or T cells enriched from blood (not recorded which). The CDR3 sequence is CASSSPGWTSYNEQFF. CDR3 in DNA: TGTGCCAGCAGCTCGCCGGGGTGGACTAGCTACAATGAGCAGTTCTTC.